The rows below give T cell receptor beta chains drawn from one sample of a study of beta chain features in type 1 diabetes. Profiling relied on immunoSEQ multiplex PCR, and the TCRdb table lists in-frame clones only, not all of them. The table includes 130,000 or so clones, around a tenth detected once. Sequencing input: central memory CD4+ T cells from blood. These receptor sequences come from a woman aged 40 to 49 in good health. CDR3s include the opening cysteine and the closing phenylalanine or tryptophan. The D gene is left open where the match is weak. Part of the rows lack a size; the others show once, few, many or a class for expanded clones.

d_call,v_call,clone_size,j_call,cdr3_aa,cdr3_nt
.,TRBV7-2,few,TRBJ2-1,CASSPGGRNEQFF,TGTGCCAGCAGCCCCGGGGGGCGCAATGAGCAGTTCTTC
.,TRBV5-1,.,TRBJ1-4,CASSPRPPAEKLFF,TGCGCCAGCAGCCCCAGGCCTCCGGCTGAAAAACTGTTTTTT
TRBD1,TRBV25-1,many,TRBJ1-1,CASSELGQGITEAFF,TGTGCCAGCAGTGAATTGGGACAGGGTATCACTGAAGCTTTCTTT
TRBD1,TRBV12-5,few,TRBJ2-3,CASGPPFTGQEVSGRQYF,TGTGCTAGTGGTCCACCATTCACGGGACAGGAGGTGTCAGGGAGACAGTATTTT
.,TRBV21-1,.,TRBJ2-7,CASHQPGQVGPSSYEQYF,TGTGCCAGCCACCAACCGGGACAGGTGGGCCCCAGCTCCTACGAGCAGTACTTC
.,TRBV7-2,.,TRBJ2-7,CASSLDASVWGYEQYF,TGTGCCAGCAGCTTAGATGCTAGCGTCTGGGGCTACGAGCAGTACTTC
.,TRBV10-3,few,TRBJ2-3,CAITGGSTDTQYF,TGTGCCATCACCGGGGGAAGCACAGATACGCAGTATTTT
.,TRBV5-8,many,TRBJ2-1,CASSSGRGSYNEQFF,TGTGCCAGCAGCTCCGGCAGGGGTTCCTACAATGAGCAGTTCTTC
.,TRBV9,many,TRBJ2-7,CASSVASVTRGEQYF,TGTGCCAGCAGCGTAGCTTCGGTAACCCGCGGCGAGCAGTACTTC
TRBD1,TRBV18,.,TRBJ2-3,CASSPKTGIGTDTQYF,TGTGCCAGCTCACCAAAGACAGGGATTGGCACAGATACGCAGTATTTT
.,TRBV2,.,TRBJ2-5,CASSEARTHQETQYF,TGTGCCAGCAGTGAAGCGAGGACTCACCAAGAGACCCAGTACTTC
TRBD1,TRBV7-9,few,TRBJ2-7,CASSLAPQGAYEQYF,TGTGCCAGCAGCTTAGCCCCCCAGGGGGCCTACGAGCAGTACTTC
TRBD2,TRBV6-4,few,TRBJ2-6,CASSGGGNGANVLTF,TGTGCCAGCAGTGGGGGAGGGAACGGGGCCAACGTCCTGACTTTC
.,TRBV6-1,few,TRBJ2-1,CASSELLQGRPFF,TGTGCCAGCAGTGAATTGTTGCAGGGGCGGCCGTTCTTC
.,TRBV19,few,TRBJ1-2,CASMGVVRYNYGYTF,TGTGCCAGTATGGGCGTAGTCAGGTACAACTATGGCTACACCTTC
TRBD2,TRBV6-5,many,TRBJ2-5,CASSPRGGWRETQYF,TGTGCCAGCAGTCCCCGCGGGGGATGGAGGGAGACCCAGTACTTC
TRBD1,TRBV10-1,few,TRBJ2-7,CASSGTGSSYEQYF,TGCGCCAGCAGTGGGACAGGGAGCTCCTACGAGCAGTACTTC
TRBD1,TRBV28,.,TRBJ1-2,CASSFPTGGFGYTF,TGTGCCAGCAGTTTCCCGACAGGGGGCTTTGGCTACACCTTC
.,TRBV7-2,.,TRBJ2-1,CASSLSVAYNEQFF,TGTGCCTCGTCCCTGTCAGTGGCCTACAATGAGCAGTTCTTC
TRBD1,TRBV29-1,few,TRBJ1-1,CSVDRGGNTEAFF,TGCAGCGTGGACAGGGGAGGGAACACTGAAGCTTTCTTT
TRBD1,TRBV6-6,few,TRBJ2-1,CASSTLRGGRVDEQFF,TGTGCCAGCAGTACCCTGAGAGGGGGCCGTGTAGATGAGCAGTTCTTC
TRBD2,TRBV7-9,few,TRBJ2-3,CASSAGLAGGTDTQYF,TGTGCCAGCAGCGCCGGACTAGCGGGGGGCACAGATACGCAGTATTTT
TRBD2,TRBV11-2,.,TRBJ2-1,CASRDASGGAFEQFF,TGTGCCAGCAGAGATGCTAGCGGGGGGGCATTTGAGCAGTTCTTC
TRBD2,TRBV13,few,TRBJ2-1,CASCLAGGQQFF,TGTGCCAGCTGCCTAGCGGGGGGGCAGCAGTTCTTC
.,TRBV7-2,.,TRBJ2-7,CASSSALDGLYEQYF,TGTGCCAGCAGCTCGGCGCTAGATGGATTATACGAGCAGTACTTC
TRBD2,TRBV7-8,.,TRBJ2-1,CASTYSGGNEQFF,TGTGCCAGCACCTATAGCGGGGGGAATGAGCAGTTCTTC
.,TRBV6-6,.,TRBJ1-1,CASSYSGGGTEAFF,TGTGCCAGCAGTTACTCGGGGGGAGGCACTGAAGCTTTCTTT
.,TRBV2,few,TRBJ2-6,CASSSSGANVLTF,TGTGCCAGCAGCTCCTCTGGGGCCAACGTCCTGACTTTC
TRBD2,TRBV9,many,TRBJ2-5,CASSVSERGRSETQYF,TGTGCCAGCAGCGTATCAGAGCGGGGAAGGTCAGAGACCCAGTACTTC
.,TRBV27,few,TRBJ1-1,CASSSQGPTEAFF,TGTGCCAGCAGTTCTCAGGGCCCCACTGAAGCTTTCTTT
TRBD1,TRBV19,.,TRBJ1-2,CASTRRQGGGSNYGYTF,TGTGCCAGTACTCGCCGACAGGGTGGAGGTTCTAACTATGGCTACACCTTC
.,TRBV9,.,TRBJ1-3,CASSSRQSGNTIYF,TGTGCCAGCAGCTCTCGACAGTCCGGAAACACCATATATTTT
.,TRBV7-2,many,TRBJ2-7,CASSLLITGSYEQYF,TGTGCCAGCAGCTTACTCATAACAGGATCCTACGAGCAGTACTTC
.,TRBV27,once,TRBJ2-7,CASSPTRFEQYF,TGTGCCAGCAGCCCGACTAGATTCGAGCAGTACTTC
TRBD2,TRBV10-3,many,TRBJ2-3,CAITRGSTDTQYF,TGTGCCATCACGCGGGGGAGCACAGATACGCAGTATTTT
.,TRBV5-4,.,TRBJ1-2,CASRPHTGPANYGYTF,TGTGCCAGCAGACCCCACACGGGTCCAGCTAACTATGGCTACACCTTC
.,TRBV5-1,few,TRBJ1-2,CASSLSGNEGYTF,TGCGCCAGCAGCTTGTCGGGTAACGAGGGCTACACCTTC
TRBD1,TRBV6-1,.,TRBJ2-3,CASSEVKGGPRNTQYF,TGTGCCAGCAGTGAAGTAAAAGGGGGCCCACGAAATACGCAGTATTTT
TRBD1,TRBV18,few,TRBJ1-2,CASSLQSPTSGTGLYGYTF,TGTGCCAGCTCACTCCAGTCCCCCACCTCCGGGACAGGGCTATATGGCTACACCTTC
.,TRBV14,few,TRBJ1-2,CASSPYWEGPLSGGYTF,TGTGCCAGCAGCCCATATTGGGAGGGCCCACTCTCGGGGGGCTACACCTTC
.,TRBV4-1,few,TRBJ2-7,CASGLQGGYEQYF,TGCGCCAGCGGGCTACAGGGGGGGTACGAGCAGTACTTC
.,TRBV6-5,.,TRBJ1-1,CASREEYPNTEAFF,TGTGCCAGCAGGGAGGAGTATCCTAACACTGAAGCTTTCTTT
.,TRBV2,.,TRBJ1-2,CASSASGRGGYGYTF,TGTGCCAGCAGTGCCTCGGGGCGCGGGGGCTATGGCTACACCTTC
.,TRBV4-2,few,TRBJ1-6,CASSQEVTGSGNSPLHF,TGTGCCAGCAGCCAAGAGGTCACAGGGTCGGGGAATTCACCCCTCCACTTT
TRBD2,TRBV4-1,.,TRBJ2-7,CASSHQERGVSYEQYF,TGCGCCAGCAGCCATCAGGAGCGGGGGGTCTCCTACGAGCAGTACTTC
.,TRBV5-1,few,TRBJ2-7,CASGFTGSSYEQYF,TGCGCCAGCGGGTTTACGGGGAGCTCCTACGAGCAGTACTTC
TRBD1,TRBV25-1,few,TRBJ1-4,CASSDVGQGKSTNEKLFF,TGTGCCAGCAGTGACGTGGGACAGGGAAAGTCAACTAATGAAAAACTGTTTTTT
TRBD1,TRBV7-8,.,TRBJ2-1,CASSFHRGRGYNEQFF,TGTGCCAGCAGCTTCCACAGGGGGCGGGGGTACAATGAGCAGTTCTTC